These 8 T cell receptor beta chains were all obtained from the same sample, sequenced in a study of T cells in Graves' hyperthyroidism and ophthalmopathy. TCR beta CDR3 sequences were amplified from RNA transcripts. A set of HTBI primers served as the primers for a first-round RT-PCR of the TCR CDR3. TCRdb used MiXCR to reprocess the multiplex PCR reads, holding one entry per CDR3 protein. In the table there are approximately 95,000 distinct CDR3 sequences, about 37% of which are singletons. Sequencing was done on a sample of peripheral blood or thyroid tissue (not recorded which). The receptors shown here come from a woman aged 30 to 39 with Graves' hyperthyroidism.

The CDR3 region has the DNA TGCAGTGCTACAGGGCCGGGTCAGCCCCAGCATTTT. It codes for CSATGPGQPQHF. This chain joins TRBV20-1 and TRBJ1-5; a weak D match, TRBD1 (5 bases). V was clipped by 4 bases and J by 6 bases, with 10 bases between them. The CDR3 is 12 amino acids. Germline V lookup: CDR1 DFQATT, CDR2 SNEGSKA (reference sequence).

This clonotype was found many times. The chain links TRBV6-5 to TRBJ2-7; D unclear. Trimming took 4 bases from V and 2 from J, leaving 18 bases between them. The germline V gene has CDR1 MNHEY and CDR2 SVGAGI. The CDR3 length is 16 residues. CDR3 DNA sequence: TGTGCCAGCAGTTCCTTCCCCCAGGCTAGTCCCTACGAGCAGTACTTC. Translation: CASSSFPQASPYEQYF.

The chain employs TRBV11-2 and TRBJ2-7; D call uncertain. This CDR3 has 12 amino acids. Germline assignment: CDR1 SGHAT and CDR2 FQNNGV. V was pared by 3 bases and J by 6 bases, with 9 bases between. The DNA of the CDR3 is TGTGCCAGCAGCTTGGGCACCGTCGAGCAGTACTTC. Its protein is CASSLGTVEQYF.

The chain combines TRBV19 with TRBJ2-5, with D unresolved. There are 13 residues in the CDR3. Germline values: CDR1 LNHDA, CDR2 SQIVND (reference sequence). V gave up 2 bases and J gave up 1 base, with 5 bases separating them. The CDR3 sequence is CASSISVQETQYF. In DNA form, the CDR3 reads TGTGCCAGTAGTATATCGGTCCAAGAGACCCAGTACTTC.

About this clonotype: Germline is not matched at one junction end, which may reflect a read error. This chain joins TRBV20-1 and TRBJ2-3; D is unresolved. This CDR3 has 12 amino acids. Germline V CDR1 and CDR2: DFQATT, SNEGSKA (reference sequence). The CDR3: CSVSRSTNTQYF. The CDR3 nucleotides read TGCAGTGTTTCCAGGAGCACAAATACGCAGTATTTT.

This chain links TRBV5-1 with TRBJ2-3; weak D call: TRBD2 (6 bases). CDR1 SGHRS and CDR2 YFSETQ come from the germline V gene. The V end was cut by 4 bases, the J end by 2 bases, with 23 bases between. The CDR3 spans 18 residues. For the CDR3, the DNA is TGCGCCAGCAGCGCTAACGCCCATTCTAGCGAATACACAGATACGCAGTATTTT. Translating gives CASSANAHSSEYTDTQYF.

The chain joins TRBV20-1 to TRBJ1-1; D ambiguous. Trimming pared 5 bases from V and 1 base from J, leaving 5 bases between. CDR3 length equals 11 residues. From germline, CDR1 is DFQATT and CDR2 SNEGSKA (reference sequence). CDR3 in amino acids: CSAFANTEAFF. CDR3 coding DNA: TGCAGTGCTTTCGCGAACACTGAAGCTTTCTTT.

The sample holds many counts of this clonotype. This sequence joins TRBV20-1 and TRBJ2-2; TRBD1 agrees at 9 bases. CDR1 is DFQATT, CDR2 SNEGSKA, per germline (reference sequence). The CDR3 covers 16 residues. V shed 3 bases and J 1 base; nucleotides not matched to a gene: 6. CDR3 nucleotides: TGCAGTGCTAGGCCCGACAGGGGGTGGAACACCGGGGAGCTGTTTTTT. Its protein product is CSARPDRGWNTGELFF.